This TCR beta chain was obtained from a study of a mutant IDH1 vaccine in newly diagnosed glioma (dated by TCRdb to the early 2020s). In the study overall: Vaccination began 4-6 weeks after radiotherapy alone, or alongside temozolomide cycles in the chemotherapy-containing groups. Of the 32 patients who were treated, about 62% were male and roughly 38% were female, and the mean age was about 37 years. Prior to enrollment, patients had been given standard therapy consisting of radiotherapy alone, temozolomide alone, or radiochemotherapy with temozolomide, with the combination given to most patients. The week-35 safety follow-up was designated visit V12, and the week-47 end of study was designated visit V13. Six visits were used for peripheral blood collection: V03 (baseline), V05, V07, V10, V12 and V13. Longitudinal TCRB deep sequencing was performed for around 23 treated patients wherever samples were available for exploratory analyses. Beyond this particular receptor, the publication reports: Across multiple MHC alleles, vaccine-induced immune responses were seen in more than 80% of patients. It was noted by the authors that analyses of patient blood samples could not be reproduced owing to sample limitations. Availability determined which PBMC samples were chosen for TCRB deep sequencing. Pseudoprogression appeared unrelated to alterations in the top peripheral T cell clonotypes detected by TCRB sequencing.

What this sample's time point label stands for: week 47, end of study. Each vaccine dose was 300 ug of a 20-mer mutant IDH1 peptide in Montanide, given subcutaneously with topical imiquimod. Eight vaccinations were administered to patients in weeks 1, 3, 5, 7, 11, 15, 19 and 23, corresponding to visits V03 through V10. Donors had newly diagnosed WHO grade 3 or 4 IDH1-mutant astrocytomas with loss of nuclear ATRX. The samples were drawn from NOA16, a multicentre, single-arm, open-label phase I trial in Germany that tested a mutant IDH1 peptide vaccine in humans for the first time. Genomic DNA for TCRB sequencing was extracted from EDTA blood using the DNeasy Blood and Tissue Kit. Concerning this clone: Its antigen specificity is not known. No clone much larger than this one lies a single base away; base qualities are absent.

The CDR1 and CDR2 encoded by the germline V gene are SGHTA and FQGNSA. Its CDR3 holds 13 amino acids, cysteine through phenylalanine. Only the CDR3 DNA stays, 39 bases, in frame from base 1. V gives up 0 bases and J gives up 6 bases, and the segment between their germline ends measures 7 bases. To prepare the library, the immunoSEQ multiplex PCR assay was applied. Following the manufacturer's protocol, the hsTCRB Kit was used to amplify rearranged TCR beta chain sequences. Sequencing of TCRB libraries was carried out on an Illumina MiSeq. Regarding the original processing steps: Demultiplexing, trimming and gene mapping were performed with the kit vendor's proprietary platform. In its TCRdb copy, this immuneACCESS table keeps in-frame sequences only and misses some clones. Where compared with another copy, unresolved V genes explain less than half of these, and the others have no known cause. That table is the source of V, J and clone size, and D and trimming were worked out from the DNA. Across this sample there are tens of thousands of clones, with about 80% seen only once. The top ten clonotypes cover around 5% of the sample.

The material was PBMCs, obtained from a glioma patient whose treatment included an IDH1 peptide vaccine. The chain couples TRBV7-2 to TRBJ2-3, with the D gene not confidently named. The origin of this receptor is a man aged 50 to 60 with glioma. The sequence in DNA is TGTGCCAGCAGCTTAGCGGGTAGGGATACGCAGTATTTT. This yields the protein CASSLAGRDTQYF. Beyond the CDR3, the reference TRBV7-2 and TRBJ2-3 genes provide the residues; the full variable domain reads: GAGVSQSPSNKVTEKGKDVELRCDPISGHTALYWYRQSLGQGLEFLIYFQGNSAPDKSGLPSDRFSAERTGGSVSTLTIQRTQQEDSAVYLCASSLAGRDTQYFGPGTRLTVL.